The 24 T cell receptor beta chains below all came from one sample that was sequenced in a study of blood T cell repertoires in COVID-19 (dated by TCRdb to the early 2020s). To prepare the library, the immunoSEQ multiplex PCR assay was applied. TCRdb carries this immuneACCESS record with in-frame sequences only. Its versions omit some clonotypes, under half of them owing to an unresolved V gene in the studies checked, with the rest unexplained. This sample gives around 100,000 clones in total; around 83% of them show up just once. The ten largest make up 2.5% to 4% of the sample. Sequenced sample: peripheral blood. The source is a woman older than 75 with active or convalescent COVID-19.

The chain couples TRBV25-1 to TRBJ2-5; perhaps TRBD1 as D (5 bases). The length of the CDR3 is 13 residues. V was shortened by 6 bases and J by 1 base, with 9 bases between the two germline ends. Germline CDR1 reads MGHDK; CDR2 reads SYGVNS. The CDR3 protein is CASRTRGQETQYF. In DNA, the CDR3 is TGTGCCAGCAGGACAAGGGGCCAAGAGACCCAGTACTTC.

The chain has TRBV6-6 and TRBJ2-7, with D tentatively TRBD2 (5 bases). The CDR3 totals 11 residues. V shed 8 bases and J shed 5 bases, with 10 bases lying between them. Germline-derived CDR1 and CDR2 are MNHNY and SVGAGI (reference sequence). This chain's CDR3 is CASGERNEQYF. The CDR3 DNA is TGTGCCAGCGGGGAGAGGAACGAGCAGTACTTC.

This clone was seen once. This chain connects TRBV7-8 to TRBJ1-1; 7 bases line up with TRBD1. Germline V gives CDR1 SGHVS, CDR2 FQNEAQ. Losses at the gene ends were 5 bases for V and 0 bases for J; bases not matched to a gene: 6. The CDR3 loop spans 15 amino acids. The CDR3 is CASSALDRLNTEAFF. The CDR3 region has the DNA TGTGCCAGCAGCGCCCTGGACAGGTTGAACACTGAAGCTTTCTTT.

The chain has TRBV5-6 and TRBJ1-1; D is undetermined. The CDR3 is 12 residues long. The V gene lost 0 bases and the J gene lost 4 bases, with 4 bases spanning the gap. Germline V gene sequence: CDR1 SGHDT, CDR2 YYEEEE. CDR3 amino acids: CASSLVITEAFF. The CDR3 DNA is TGTGCCAGCAGCTTGGTAATCACTGAAGCTTTCTTT.

The chain has TRBV5-4 and TRBJ2-2, with 8 positions matching TRBD2. The length of the CDR3 is 15 residues. After removal of 1 base from V and 5 bases from J, the junction contained 4 bases not matched to a gene. CDR1 SGHNT and CDR2 YYREEE come from the germline V gene (reference sequence). CDR3 in DNA: TGTGCCAGCAGCTTGTTAACGGGGGGGACCGGGGAGCTGTTTTTT. This encodes CASSLLTGGTGELFF.

The chain employs TRBV4-3 and TRBJ1-1; unclear D gene. The CDR3 totals 14 residues. Looked up from germline, CDR1 is LGHNA and CDR2 is YSLEER. The ends were cut back, 0 bases at V and 1 base at J, with 6 bases in the middle. This CDR3 is CASSQDNGNTEAFF. The CDR3 nucleotides read TGCGCCAGCAGCCAAGACAACGGGAACACTGAAGCTTTCTTT.

The V call is TRBV21-1, the J call TRBJ1-1; the table assigns TRBD1, which was not confirmed against the DNA. TRBV21-1 is termed a pseudogene. The CDR3 spans 15 residues. The CDR3 reads CASSNEGRGHTEAFF. In DNA, the CDR3 is TGTGCCAGCAGCAATGAGGGCAGGGGGCACACTGAAGCTTTCTTT.

This clone was observed once. The J gene is TRBJ2-7, the V gene TRBV18; tentative D call: TRBD1 (5 bases). The ends were cut back, 4 bases at V and 0 bases at J, with 7 bases in the middle. The CDR3 is 13 amino acids. Looked up from germline, CDR1 is KGHSH and CDR2 is LQKENI. The CDR3 reads CASSQGLSYEQYF. The DNA for the CDR3 is TGTGCCAGCTCACAGGGGCTCTCCTACGAGCAGTACTTC.

The count of this clone is one. The chain employs TRBV24-1 and TRBJ1-5; D perhaps matches TRBD1 (5 bases). The ends were cut back, 2 bases at V and 3 bases at J, with 10 bases in the middle. Per germline, CDR1 KGHDR and CDR2 SFDVKD. The CDR3 length is 15 residues. The CDR3 nucleotides read TGTGCCACCAGTGATTACGACAGAAACAATCAGCCCCAGCATTTT. This translates into CATSDYDRNNQPQHF.

The V gene is TRBV14, the J gene TRBJ1-3; TRBD1 might be the D (5 bases). The CDR3 is 17 residues long. Trimming pared 3 bases from V and 0 bases from J, leaving 15 bases between. CDR1 is SGHDN and CDR2 is FVKESK in the germline V gene. This CDR3 is CASSHPIGDGSGNTIYF. CDR3 nucleotides: TGTGCCAGCAGCCACCCTATAGGGGATGGCTCTGGAAACACCATATATTTT.

CDR3 sequence (DNA): TGTGCCAGCAGCCCGTGGGGACAGAGCAATCAGCCCCAGCATTTT. Its translation: CASSPWGQSNQPQHF. This chain uses TRBV5-8 with TRBJ1-5; 7 positions match TRBD1. V was clipped by 4 bases and J by 1 base; unmatched bases: 5. Germline V gene lookup returns CDR1 SGHTS and CDR2 YDEGEE. The CDR3 extends over 15 amino acids.

On this clone: This CDR3 is also generated by other DNA sequences in the sample. The gene calls are TRBV28 and TRBJ1-4, with D perhaps TRBD1 (5 bases). Germline V lookup: CDR1 MDHEN, CDR2 SYDVKM. The V and J ends lost 2 bases and 7 bases respectively, with 11 bases between them. The CDR3 loop spans 14 amino acids. CDR3 bases: TGTGCCAGCAGTTTAGGAGGGGTCGGTGAAAAACTGTTTTTT. Its protein is CASSLGGVGEKLFF.

This clone has a handful of counts. This chain joins TRBV10-3 and TRBJ2-3, with TRBD2 matching over 13 bases. The CDR3 sequence is 16 residues long. CDR1 ENHRY and CDR2 SYGVKD come from the germline V gene. V lost 8 bases, J lost 3 bases, and 8 bases stayed unmatched. CDR3 protein: CAIADPGLAGTDTQYF. The CDR3 DNA follows: TGTGCCATCGCCGACCCGGGACTAGCGGGAACAGATACGCAGTATTTT.

This chain links TRBV19 with TRBJ1-3, with D unclear. The CDR3 length is 15 residues. The V and J ends lost 9 bases and 0 bases respectively, with 15 bases between them. The V gene's germline CDR1 is LNHDA and CDR2 SQIVND (reference sequence). Written as DNA, the CDR3 is TGTGCCAGCTTCCATCGCGGTATCTCTGGAAACACCATATATTTT. This gives the protein CASFHRGISGNTIYF. The whole variable domain, filled in from reference TRBV19 and TRBJ1-3, reads DGGITQSPKYLFRKEGQNVTLSCEQNLNHDAMYWYRQDPGQGLRLIYYSQIVNDFQKGDIAEGYSVSREKKESFPLTVTSAQKNPTAFYLCASFHRGISGNTIYFGEGSWLTVV.

The V gene is TRBV30, the J gene TRBJ1-2, with D possibly TRBD1 on 6 matching bases. Germline CDR1 GTSNPN, CDR2 SVGIG (reference sequence). This CDR3 region has 16 residues. The V and J ends lost 0 bases and 4 bases respectively, with 18 bases between them. In DNA form, the CDR3 reads TGTGCCTGGAGTGTAAGGGCCGACAGGTCCGCCTATGGCTACACCTTC. Amino acid sequence: CAWSVRADRSAYGYTF.

This sequence joins TRBV19 and TRBJ2-3; D is perhaps TRBD1 (5 bases). The V and J ends lost 5 bases and 2 bases respectively, with 8 bases between them. Germline CDR1 is LNHDA and CDR2 is SQIVND (reference sequence). The CDR3 sequence is 13 residues long. The CDR3 coding sequence is TGTGCCAGTAGTGCAGGGCACACAGATACGCAGTATTTT. This sequence encodes CASSAGHTDTQYF.

This clone appeared a few times. The chain joins TRBV6-2 or TRBV6-3 to TRBJ2-1, with D perhaps TRBD2 (6 bases). Trimming left V 5 bases short and J 9 bases short, with 20 bases between. CDR3 length: 15 amino acids. Germline V gene lookup returns CDR1 MNHEY and CDR2 SVGEGT. Here the CDR3 reads CASSTPGLGLGEQFF. The CDR3 bases are TGTGCCAGCAGTACTCCGGGACTGGGCCTGGGTGAGCAGTTCTTC.

This chain joins TRBV5-1 and TRBJ1-6; TRBD1 is a possible D gene (6 bases). There are 16 residues in the CDR3. V lost 2 bases and J lost 6, with 15 bases in between. Germline V CDR1 and CDR2: SGHRS, YFSETQ. CDR3 coding DNA: TGCGCCAGCAGCTTCAGGGTCGGACAGTCTAATTCACCCCTCCACTTT. Its protein is CASSFRVGQSNSPLHF.

The gene calls are TRBV10-3 and TRBJ2-2; the D is unclear. The germline V gene encodes CDR1 ENHRY and CDR2 SYGVKD. V dropped 4 bases and J dropped 7 bases, with 4 bases sitting between them. This CDR3 is built from 11 residues. CDR3 in amino acids: CAISASGELFF. The CDR3 region has the DNA TGTGCCATCAGTGCGAGCGGGGAGCTGTTTTTT.

CDR3 sequence reads: CASSKKTSGEVYTQYF. CDR3 DNA: TGCGCCAGCAGCAAGAAGACTAGCGGGGAGGTATATACGCAGTATTTT. This chain links TRBV5-1 with TRBJ2-3; the match to TRBD2 covers 11 bases. There are 16 residues in the CDR3. The trim removed 4 bases at V and 7 bases at J, leaving 11 bases unmatched. The V gene's germline CDR1 is SGHRS and CDR2 YFSETQ.

CDR3 nucleotide sequence: TGTGCCAGCAGTGACCCCGGGACTACAGTCTACGAGCAGTACTTC. Its protein is CASSDPGTTVYEQYF. The gene calls are TRBV6-2 or TRBV6-3 and TRBJ2-7, with 7 bases fitting TRBD2. The trim removed 5 bases at V and 3 bases at J, leaving 10 bases unmatched. Germline CDR1 MNHEY, CDR2 SVGEGT. CDR3 length: 15 amino acids.

V gene TRBV5-4 combines with J gene TRBJ2-5; D is ambiguous. The CDR3 sequence is 13 residues long. Germline-derived CDR1 and CDR2 are SGHNT and YYREEE (reference sequence). Trimming took 3 bases from V and 1 from J, leaving 7 bases between them. In DNA form, the CDR3 reads TGTGCCAGCAGCTGGGCAGCCCAAGAGACCCAGTACTTC. This sequence encodes CASSWAAQETQYF.

The chain combines TRBV3-1 (or the pseudogene TRBV3-2) with TRBJ2-7, with TRBD2 identical over 7 bases. The CDR3 runs to 14 residues. The ends lost 4 bases at V and 1 base at J; junction bases unmatched: 4. Germline V lookup: CDR1 LGHDT, CDR2 YNNKEL (reference sequence). CDR3 protein: CASSPGGFSYEQYF. In nucleotides, the CDR3 is TGTGCCAGCAGCCCGGGGGGATTTTCCTACGAGCAGTACTTC.

The chain is built from TRBV5-1 and TRBJ1-1; unclear D gene. The CDR3 is made up of 15 amino acids. CDR1 and CDR2 (germline): SGHRS, YFSETQ. V lost 0 bases to trimming and J lost 5 bases, with 14 bases between them. The CDR3 DNA reads TGCGCCAGCAGCTTGGTGCCAGAGACCAGGACTGAAGCTTTCTTT. This encodes CASSLVPETRTEAFF.